This T cell receptor beta chain derives from a study of CD4 T cells in relation to SARS-CoV-2 and coronaviruses. Study details: After nine to eleven days of antigen culture, PBMC TCR beta CDR3s were sequenced.

Notes on the study in general: No crossreactivity against non-spike viral proteins was tested here.

The method was immunoSEQ multiplex PCR; TCRdb's version includes in-frame clones alone and lacks a portion of them. The data contain tens of thousands of clones, around four fifths of them singletons. Details on this clone: Its antigen is as yet unknown.

The CDR3 extends over 16 amino acids. With 1 base clipped from V and 7 bases from J, the junction kept 9 bases outside the gene matches. The germline CDR1 and CDR2 sequences are SGHDN and FVKESK. The genes are TRBV14 and TRBJ2-1; 8 positions match TRBD2. Material: memory CD4+ T cells from PBMCs, cultured in vitro. This receptor was taken from an adult with COVID-19. The CDR3 DNA reads TGTGCCAGCAGCCAAGTCTGGCGGGAGGAGCTGAATGAGCAGTTCTTC. Protein product: CASSQVWREELNEQFF.